The next 10 T cell receptor beta chains were all read from a single sample in a study of blood T cell repertoires in COVID-19. Repertoires were generated with immunoSEQ multiplex PCR, while TCRdb's copy carries only in-frame clones and drops some. The sample consists of roughly 250,000 clones, around 89% of them appearing once. Sequenced input: PBMCs or T cells enriched from blood (not recorded which). Source of these receptors: a man between 35 and 55 years old who had recovered from COVID-19.

This rearrangement joins TRBV4-1 to TRBJ1-2; TRBD1 matches at 7 bases. CDR1 is MGHRA and CDR2 is YSYEKL in the germline V gene. Trimming took 8 bases from V and 3 from J; bases not matched to a gene: 6. The CDR3 contains 13 residues. The CDR3, as DNA: TGCGCCAGCCGGGACAGCAATGACTATGGCTACACCTTC. This gives the protein CASRDSNDYGYTF.

The V call is TRBV28, the J call TRBJ1-2; 7 bases agree with TRBD1. J lost 3 bases, V lost 3 bases, and 4 bases had no gene match. The germline V gene has CDR1 MDHEN and CDR2 SYDVKM. The CDR3 runs to 14 residues. The CDR3 DNA reads TGTGCCAGCAGTTTCGGACAGGAAGACTATGGCTACACCTTC. Protein: CASSFGQEDYGYTF.

Only one count was recorded for this clone. The gene calls are TRBV7-2 and TRBJ1-5, with unresolved D. Germline loops: CDR1 SGHTA, CDR2 FQGNSA. The V and J ends lost 4 bases and 1 base respectively, with 17 bases between them. This CDR3 is 17 amino acids long. The CDR3 DNA is TGTGCCAGCAGCTCCAATTCAGTGATGATAAGCAATCAGCCCCAGCATTTT. It is translated as CASSSNSVMISNQPQHF.

The chain couples TRBV5-4 to TRBJ1-2; 8 bases agree with TRBD1. V shed 4 bases, J shed 8 bases, and the junction held 10 bases outside the gene matches. The CDR3 has 14 amino acids. Germline CDR1 is SGHNT and CDR2 is YYREEE (reference sequence). For the CDR3, the DNA is TGTGCCAGCAGCCCTGGACAGGGCTCGGGGGGCTACACCTTC. Its translation is CASSPGQGSGGYTF.

The chain combines TRBV4-1 with TRBJ1-2; D unresolved. CDR3 length: 16 residues. From germline, CDR1 is MGHRA and CDR2 YSYEKL. Trimming took off 8 bases at V and 3 bases at J, with 22 bases between the two ends. The CDR3 spells CASRLVGSVGYYGYTF. DNA of the CDR3: TGCGCCAGCCGGTTGGTTGGATCCGTCGGGTACTATGGCTACACCTTC.

J is TRBJ2-7 and V is TRBV11-2; the D gene is possibly TRBD2 (5 bases). V was cut by 4 bases and J by 4 bases, with 8 bases left in between. Germline CDR1 reads SGHAT; CDR2 reads FQNNGV. The CDR3 sequence is 12 residues long. The CDR3 region is CASSSGVYEQYF. The CDR3 DNA is TGTGCCAGCAGCTCCGGGGTGTACGAGCAGTACTTC. Full variable domain (rest looked up from reference TRBV11-2 and TRBJ2-7): EAGVAQSPRYKIIEKRQSVAFWCNPISGHATLYWYQQILGQGPKLLIQFQNNGVVDDSQLPKDRFSAERLKGVDSTLKIQPAKLEDSAVYLCASSSGVYEQYFGPGTRLTVT.

V and J are TRBV6-5 and TRBJ1-2; 9 nucleotides agree with TRBD1. Germline CDR1 MNHEY, CDR2 SVGAGI. The V segment lost 7 bases and the J segment 0 bases; nucleotides outside the gene matches: 6. The CDR3 totals 15 residues. This chain's CDR3 is CASIPGQGSNYGYTF. The CDR3 DNA sequence: TGTGCCAGCATTCCAGGACAGGGGTCTAACTATGGCTACACCTTC.

This sequence joins TRBV4-1 and TRBJ1-5; the match to TRBD1 covers 7 bases. The J segment lost 9 bases and the V segment lost 4 bases, leaving 12 bases of the junction unmatched. The CDR3 contains 15 residues. The germline gives CDR1 MGHRA, CDR2 YSYEKL. CDR3 loop: CASSLGTAGDGPQHF. DNA for the CDR3: TGCGCCAGCAGCCTTGGGACAGCCGGTGATGGGCCCCAGCATTTT.

The chain joins TRBV5-1 to TRBJ2-6, with D possibly TRBD2 on 5 matching bases. Per germline, CDR1 SGHRS and CDR2 YFSETQ. The CDR3 runs to 15 residues. V was pared by 0 bases and J by 2 bases, with 6 bases between. CDR3 nucleotides: TGCGCCAGCAGCTTGGGAGGGACTGGGGCCAACGTCCTGACTTTC. Its translation is CASSLGGTGANVLTF.

The V gene is TRBV7-3, the J gene TRBJ2-3; 11 positions agree with TRBD2. Germline CDR1 and CDR2: SGHTA and FQGTGA. The CDR3 covers 18 residues. V shed 5 bases and J 1 base; nucleotides not matched to a gene: 11. For the CDR3, the DNA is TGTGCCAGCAGCCTCCGACTAGCGGGGACCCCGGGCACAGATACGCAGTATTTT. This gives the protein CASSLRLAGTPGTDTQYF.